The sequence of this T cell receptor beta chain was determined in a study of shared clonotypes between healthy human individuals (dated by TCRdb to 2020 to 2022). As for the study more broadly: A couple of women and a few men aged 18 to 49 years were included in the cohort. Libraries were prepared and TCR repertoires were sequenced by different laboratories using diverse techniques, in order to increase sequencing depth and limit assay-specific biases. For each donor, three plates each were used for CD4 naive and CD4 memory, two plates were used for CD8 naive, and one plate was used for CD8 memory. Each donor's leukapheresis produced roughly between roughly 0.85 and 10 billion PBMCs. Blood TCR repertoires of about five healthy adults were deeply sequenced to estimate repertoire size and the extent of clonotype sharing between individuals. Results the study describes overall, beyond this receptor: Only blood was sampled, and tissue TCR repertoires likely differ from those in blood. Because the study included a small number of donors, the genetic and exposure-history diversity represented was limited. Incomplete sequencing was indicated by rarefaction of sorted-subset datasets, despite the large sequencing depth. Across a handful of donors, approximately 5% of naive CD4, roughly 3.5% of naive CD8, about 2.3% of memory CD4, and 0.4% of memory CD8 clonotypes were shared. Estimated clonotype richness was generally larger for naive than for memory subsets. Pairwise subsampling indicated that sequencing depth was expected to affect the degree of clonotype sharing among donors. Compared with non-shared clonotypes, the clonotypes found in all four sorted-subset donors had higher generation probabilities.

The CDR3 measures 14 amino acids from cysteine to phenylalanine. The CDR3 DNA has 42 bases and is translated from base 1. Taken from the germline V gene, the CDR1 and CDR2 loops are SNHLY and FYNNEI. V gives up 7 bases and J gives up 1 base, and the segment between their germline ends measures 10 bases. Healthy HIV-negative adults with no recently reported acute infections or vaccinations were included as donors. Every donor was a Caucasian adult living in Nashville, Tennessee, USA. CD4+ T cells were enriched by magnetic negative selection; naive cells were then positively selected on CD45RA, and the negative fraction formed the memory subset. Blood was collected by leukapheresis, and PBMCs were isolated by Ficoll-Histopaque density gradient centrifugation and then cryopreserved in liquid nitrogen vapor phase. Purity and quantity of every magnetically sorted T cell population were checked by analytical flow cytometry. From each sorted fraction, genomic DNA was isolated and quantified by UV absorbance on a Nanodrop 2000c.

This clone occurred a few times. The antigen this receptor binds is unknown. Base qualities were left out, and no much larger clone turns up one base away. Using the deep immunoSEQ assay, TCR CDR3 regions were amplified from genomic DNA by multiplex PCR. Extracted genomic DNA from each cell subset was distributed evenly across all wells of several immunoSEQ 96-well plates, and each plate was treated as a replicate. Each replicate PCR for sorted subsets received around 210 ng genomic DNA, equal to 28,000 or so T cell genomes. Purified libraries were measured with a Qubit 3.0 fluorometer, size-checked on a Bioanalyzer 2100, and measured again with the KAPA Library Quantification kit. Each immunoSEQ 96-well plate was sequenced on its own single-read 150-cycle Illumina NextSeq 550 flow cell. The authors processed their data as follows. Because only junctional sequences without quality scores were contained in the immunoSEQ output, filtering matching that applied to full-length reads could not be performed. To assign V/J genes and CDR3, sequences were annotated using PyIR, a Python wrapper for IgBLAST v1.9, with IMGT germline references. Reads were filtered out if the reads had weak V/J assignments (E-value above 1e-6), no CDR3, stop codons, out-of-frame junctions, or ambiguous translated residues. V3J clonotypes were defined as sequences sharing the same inferred V gene, J gene, and CDR3 amino acid sequence. The percentage overlap between two repertoires was calculated by dividing the number of shared unique clonotypes by the size of the smaller repertoire. Three approaches were used to assess repertoire richness: RTK rarefaction, the Chao1 estimator, and Recon v2.1 estimates of unobserved clonotypes. Generation probabilities were computed with OLGA for all TCRbeta clonotypes obtained by the gDNA method from a handful of donors. In TCRdb, the immuneACCESS table is reduced to in-frame sequences with V and J assigned. These tables do not hold every clone; where another copy was compared, an unresolved V gene accounts for under half, and the others remain unexplained. From that table come the V and J calls and clone size; the DNA was used to work out D and trimming. The sample contains over a million clones, approximately 80% of them found a single time. Roughly 0.56% of the sample rests with the top ten.

Source material: memory CD4+ T cells from PBMCs. The sample's cell subset or site, from its label and the paper: CD45RA-negative fraction. This sequence was found in a man between 18 and 35 years old in good health. Some clones in this sample may be carry-over from other donors' samples. Here the chain combines TRBV2 and TRBJ2-2; no D gene call is confident. The CDR3 reads CASKRTLNTGELFF. The sequenced DNA is TGTGCCAGCAAACGGACGCTGAACACCGGGGAGCTGTTTTTT.